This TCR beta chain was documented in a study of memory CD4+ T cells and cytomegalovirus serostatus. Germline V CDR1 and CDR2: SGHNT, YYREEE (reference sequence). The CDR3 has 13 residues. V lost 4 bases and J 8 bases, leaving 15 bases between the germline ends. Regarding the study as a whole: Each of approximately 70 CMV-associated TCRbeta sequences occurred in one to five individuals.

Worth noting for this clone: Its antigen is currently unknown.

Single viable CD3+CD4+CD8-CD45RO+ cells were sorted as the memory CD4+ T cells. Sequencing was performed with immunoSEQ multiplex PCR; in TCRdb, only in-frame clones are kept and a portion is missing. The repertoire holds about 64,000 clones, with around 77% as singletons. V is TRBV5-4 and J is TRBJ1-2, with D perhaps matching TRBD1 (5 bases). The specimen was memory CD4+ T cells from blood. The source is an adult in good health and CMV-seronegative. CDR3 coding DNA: TGTGCCAGCAGCCGGACCGATGGGGGGGGCTACACCTTC. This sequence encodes CASSRTDGGGYTF. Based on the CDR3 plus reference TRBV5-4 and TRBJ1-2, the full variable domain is ETGVTQSPTHLIKTRGQQVTLRCSSQSGHNTVSWYQQALGQGPQFIFQYYREEENGRGNFPPRFSGLQFPNYSSELNVNALELDDSALYLCASSRTDGGGYTFGSGTRLTVV.